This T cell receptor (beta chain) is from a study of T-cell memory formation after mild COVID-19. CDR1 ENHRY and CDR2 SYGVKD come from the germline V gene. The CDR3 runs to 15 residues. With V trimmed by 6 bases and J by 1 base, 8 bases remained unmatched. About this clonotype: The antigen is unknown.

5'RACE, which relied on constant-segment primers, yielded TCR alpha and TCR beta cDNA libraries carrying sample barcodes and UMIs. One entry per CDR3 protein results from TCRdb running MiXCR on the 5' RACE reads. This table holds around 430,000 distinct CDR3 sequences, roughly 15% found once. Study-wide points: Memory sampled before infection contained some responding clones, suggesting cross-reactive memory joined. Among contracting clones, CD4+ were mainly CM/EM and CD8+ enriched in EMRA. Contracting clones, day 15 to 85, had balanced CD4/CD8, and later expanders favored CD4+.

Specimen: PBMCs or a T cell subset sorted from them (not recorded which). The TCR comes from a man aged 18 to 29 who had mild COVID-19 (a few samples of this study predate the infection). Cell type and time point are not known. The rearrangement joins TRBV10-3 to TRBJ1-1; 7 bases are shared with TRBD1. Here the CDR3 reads CAISPNRGGNTEAFF. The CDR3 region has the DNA TGTGCCATCAGCCCAAACAGGGGCGGGAACACTGAAGCTTTCTTT.